This T cell receptor beta chain was identified in a study of blood T cell repertoires in COVID-19 (dated by TCRdb to the early 2020s). For the study in its entirety: Collaborator samples came from the United States, Italy and Spain and covered acute and convalescent phases of COVID-19. The material from the prospective study consisted of cDNA or gDNA derived from T cells, B-cell-depleted T cells, or PBMCs. Subjects who had been exposed to COVID-19, were actively infected with it, or had recovered from it provided the deeply sampled blood TCRbeta repertoires that made up the dataset. The repertoires were released in a freely available public database meant as a resource for research on the immune response to SARS-CoV-2. The samples were drawn from two sources: the first 160 participants of the ongoing ImmuneRACE study, and fewer than 1,500 subjects contributed by 6 global collaborators. A de-identified subject ID, COVID-19 status, age in years and sex were almost always included in the sample metadata. Where available, HLA class I and class II types were obtained from metadata supplied by the sample provider rather than from assay-based typing. On the study overall, not on this receptor specifically: How much clinical and demographic metadata was included differed by source and by participant, and the metadata was provided uncurated.

This clone was observed at least ten times. Its antigen is not yet known. No base quality information exists; no much larger clone differs at one position. Collaborating institutions collected whole blood in K2EDTA tubes following their own protocols. Collaborator samples were shipped for TCRbeta analysis as frozen whole blood, isolated PBMCs, or DNA extracted from either sample type. TCRbeta CDR3 regions were amplified from genomic DNA by means of the immunoSEQ Assay, a bias-controlled multiplex PCR. Per the original workflow: Within the assay, amplification of reference gene primers was used to estimate how many nucleated cells each sample contained. To quantify the absolute abundance of each unique TCRbeta CDR3 rearrangement, sequence reads were collapsed and filtered. For each sample, productive Simpson clonality was calculated as the square root of Simpson's diversity index across productive rearrangements. This is the immuneACCESS table as TCRdb keeps it, with only in-frame sequences that have V and J called. A part of the clones is gone; compared with another copy, unresolved V genes explain less than half, and the rest is unexplained. V and J calls and clone size come straight from that table; D and trimming were deduced from the DNA. The sample table holds some 120,000 clones, of which roughly four fifths were seen once. Jointly, the top ten make up 10% to 13% of the sample.

The V end gives up 2 bases and the J end 9 bases, leaving 6 bases in the junction not matched to a gene. Taken from the germline V gene, the CDR1 and CDR2 loops are LGHNA and YNFKEQ. The CDR3 starts with the cysteine, ends with the phenylalanine, and has 15 residues. Only the CDR3 portion is preserved as DNA: 45 bases, with reading frame beginning at the first base. This TCR came from a human donor in a cohort sampled during active COVID-19. The V and J segments used are TRBV4-2 and TRBJ1-6; TRBD1 lines up with 8 middle nucleotides. Sequencing was performed on peripheral blood. The CDR3 sequence is CASSQQGALSSPLHF. The nucleotide sequence reads as follows: TGTGCCAGCAGCCAACAGGGGGCGCTAAGTTCACCCCTCCACTTT.